This passage covers 25 T cell receptor beta chains from one sample sequenced in a study of cytomegalovirus exposure and HLA in healthy donors. In the PCR, 60 Vbeta and 13 Jbeta primers were used. Profiling relied on immunoSEQ multiplex PCR, and the TCRdb table lists in-frame clones only, not all of them. The sample includes around 130,000 clones, 82% of them seen just once. Sample: PBMCs. These receptors came from a boy between 10 and 17 years old in good health and CMV-seronegative.

The chain joins TRBV11-2 to TRBJ2-7, with unresolved D. The CDR3 is made up of 13 amino acids. V was pared by 5 bases and J by 3 bases, with 11 bases between. Looked up from germline, CDR1 is SGHAT and CDR2 is FQNNGV. CDR3 sequence: CASSRYPIYEQYF. The CDR3 DNA is TGTGCCAGCAGCCGGTACCCCATCTACGAGCAGTACTTC. Full variable domain (rest looked up from reference TRBV11-2 and TRBJ2-7): EAGVAQSPRYKIIEKRQSVAFWCNPISGHATLYWYQQILGQGPKLLIQFQNNGVVDDSQLPKDRFSAERLKGVDSTLKIQPAKLEDSAVYLCASSRYPIYEQYFGPGTRLTVT.

J is TRBJ1-2 and V is TRBV6-5, with D perhaps matching TRBD1 (5 bases). Per germline, CDR1 MNHEY and CDR2 SVGAGI. V lost 5 bases, J lost 10 bases, and 20 bases lay in between. The CDR3 is made up of 14 amino acids. The CDR3 nucleotides are TGTGCCAGCAGTCCCGACAGATTCCCGCGCGACTACACCTTC. Its translation is CASSPDRFPRDYTF.

This clone was observed once. V gene TRBV5-8 combines with J gene TRBJ2-2; D remains unclear. The V gene lost 2 bases and the J gene lost 6 bases, with 2 bases spanning the gap. This CDR3 is built from 11 residues. Germline V gene lookup returns CDR1 SGHTS and CDR2 YDEGEE. The CDR3, as DNA: TGTGCCAGCAGCTTCTCCGGGGAGCTGTTTTTT. Translating gives CASSFSGELFF.

This clone was seen just once. This chain connects TRBV11-2 to TRBJ2-1, with TRBD2 matching 7 bases. The CDR3 spans 17 residues. Germline assignment: CDR1 SGHAT and CDR2 FQNNGV. Trimming removed 6 bases from V and 7 bases from J; junction bases left unmatched: 18. The CDR3 loop reads CASSPTGGSPIRNEQFF. CDR3 DNA sequence: TGTGCCAGCAGTCCCACGGGCGGGAGCCCCATAAGGAATGAGCAGTTCTTC.

This clone was found a few times. The gene calls are TRBV5-1 and TRBJ1-1; TRBD1 aligns across 7 bases. Germline CDR1 and CDR2: SGHRS and YFSETQ. Trimming at V came to 0 bases and at J to 3 bases, leaving 11 bases not matched to a gene. The CDR3 is 17 amino acids. The CDR3 DNA follows: TGCGCCAGCAGCTTGGAGGGCAGGGGGAGGCTCGACACTGAAGCTTTCTTT. Protein sequence: CASSLEGRGRLDTEAFF.

J is TRBJ2-7 and V is TRBV28; 9 bases fit TRBD2. The germline V gene encodes CDR1 MDHEN and CDR2 SYDVKM. Trimming cost V 6 bases and J 4 bases; bases outside gene matches: 16. The CDR3 is 17 amino acids. This CDR3 is CASSTGANSGRQYEQYF. Here the CDR3 DNA reads TGTGCCAGCAGCACCGGCGCCAATAGCGGGAGACAATACGAGCAGTACTTC.

The rearrangement joins TRBV27 to TRBJ2-3; the match to TRBD1 covers 7 bases. The CDR3 length is 14 residues. The V gene's germline CDR1 is MNHEY and CDR2 SMNVEV (reference sequence). Germline trimming cut 1 base from V and 7 bases from J; bases unmatched to any gene: 5. The CDR3 nucleotides read TGTGCCAGCAGTTTATTTTGGGACAGAAATACGCAGTATTTT. It is translated as CASSLFWDRNTQYF.

The chain carries TRBV2 and TRBJ2-7; a weak D match, TRBD2 (6 bases). Trimming pared 2 bases from V and 4 bases from J, leaving 15 bases between. This CDR3 contains 15 residues. From germline, CDR1 is SNHLY and CDR2 FYNNEI. DNA for the CDR3: TGTGCCAGCAGTGAAAGATCGGGACTTGAATACGAGCAGTACTTC. It is translated as CASSERSGLEYEQYF.

The V and J genes are TRBV2 and TRBJ1-2; tentative D call: TRBD1 (5 bases). The germline V and J ends were trimmed by 6 bases and 9 bases, with 8 bases remaining between them. Looked up from germline, CDR1 is SNHLY and CDR2 is FYNNEI. The CDR3 covers 10 residues. The CDR3 reads CASRMDSYTF. CDR3 nucleotide sequence: TGTGCCAGCAGGATGGACAGCTACACCTTC.

This rearrangement joins TRBV7-9 to TRBJ2-1, with 13 bases matching TRBD2. The CDR3 sequence is 17 residues long. The germline gives CDR1 SEHNR, CDR2 FQNEAQ (reference sequence). The J segment lost 4 bases and the V segment lost 4 bases, leaving 7 bases of the junction unmatched. The CDR3 spells CASSSISLAGGYNEQFF. CDR3 nucleotide sequence: TGTGCCAGCAGCTCCATCTCACTAGCGGGAGGGTACAATGAGCAGTTCTTC.

The V call is TRBV5-1, the J call TRBJ1-1; 9 bases agree with TRBD1. Germline trimming cut 4 bases from V and 10 bases from J; bases unmatched to any gene: 11. Germline-derived CDR1 and CDR2 are SGHRS and YFSETQ. There are 14 residues in the CDR3. The DNA of the CDR3 is TGCGCCAGCAGCCAGGGGGGGACAGGGATTGGAGCTTTCTTT. It yields the protein CASSQGGTGIGAFF.

This clone was observed a single time. The chain carries TRBV2 and TRBJ2-7; TRBD1 is a possible D gene (6 bases). Germline-derived CDR1 and CDR2 are SNHLY and FYNNEI. The CDR3 has 15 amino acids. V lost 8 bases and J 0 bases, leaving 17 bases between the germline ends. CDR3 sequence reads: CASGAGVGSSYEQYF. CDR3 nucleotides: TGTGCCAGCGGGGCAGGGGTGGGGAGCTCCTACGAGCAGTACTTC.

The chain uses TRBV14 and TRBJ2-7; 7 positions match TRBD1. The germline gives CDR1 SGHDN, CDR2 FVKESK. CDR3 length: 14 residues. The V segment lost 4 bases and the J segment 3 bases; nucleotides outside the gene matches: 6. CDR3 protein: CASSLPDRDYEQYF. The CDR3 nucleotides are TGTGCCAGCAGCCTCCCCGACAGGGACTACGAGCAGTACTTC.

CDR3 in DNA: TGTGCCAGCAGGGTAGCGGGAGAGGAGACCCAGTACTTC. Amino acid sequence: CASRVAGEETQYF. The rearrangement joins TRBV6-1 to TRBJ2-5, with 9 bases lining up with TRBD2. Trimming at V came to 6 bases and at J to 5 bases, leaving 4 bases not matched to a gene. Germline V gene data show CDR1 as MNHNS and CDR2 as SASEGT. The CDR3 has 13 amino acids.

This clone was seen once. This chain connects TRBV6-6 to TRBJ1-2; D is unresolved. Germline CDR1 and CDR2: MNHNY and SVGAGI (reference sequence). The CDR3 totals 13 residues. The V and J ends lost 5 bases and 3 bases respectively, with 10 bases between them. The CDR3 nucleotides are TGTGCCAGCAGTCCACCCGCGGACTATGGCTACACCTTC. Translation gives CASSPPADYGYTF.

This clone was observed once. The J gene is TRBJ2-1, the V gene TRBV4-3; 13 bases line up with TRBD2. The CDR3 consists of 19 residues. The germline V gene has CDR1 LGHNA and CDR2 YSLEER. Unmatched junction bases numbered 7, after V lost 2 bases and J lost 0 bases. For the CDR3, the DNA is TGCGCCAGCAGCCAATCCGGGACTAGCGGGAACAGCTCCTACAATGAGCAGTTCTTC. It codes for CASSQSGTSGNSSYNEQFF.

The V and J genes are TRBV13 and TRBJ2-5; 9 bases agree with TRBD2. V lost 5 bases, J lost 7 bases, and 5 bases stayed unmatched. Germline-derived CDR1 and CDR2 are PRHDT and FYEKMQ (reference sequence). The CDR3 totals 13 residues. CDR3 region: CASSPAGGGTQYF. CDR3 coding DNA: TGTGCCAGCAGCCCGGCGGGAGGGGGGACCCAGTACTTC.

V usage is TRBV4-3 and J usage is TRBJ2-3, with TRBD1 identical over 8 bases. Germline lookup yields CDR1 LGHNA and CDR2 YSLEER. Trimming cost V 1 base and J 1 base; bases outside gene matches: 4. There are 16 residues in the CDR3. The CDR3 sequence: CASSQVQTGGTDTQYF. CDR3 DNA sequence: TGCGCCAGCAGCCAAGTTCAGACAGGGGGCACAGATACGCAGTATTTT.

This clone was counted between two and nine times. This chain uses TRBV29-1 with TRBJ2-3; D is uncertain. CDR1 is SQVTM and CDR2 is ANQGSEA in the germline V gene. Trimming stripped 4 bases from V and 0 bases from J, with 8 bases between. This CDR3 has 13 residues. The CDR3 protein is CSVGVLSTDTQYF. In nucleotides, the CDR3 is TGCAGCGTTGGAGTTCTTAGCACAGATACGCAGTATTTT.

The chain combines TRBV5-6 with TRBJ2-2; D ambiguous. Germline CDR1 is SGHDT and CDR2 is YYEEEE. Deletions cut 3 bases from V and 2 bases from J, with 8 bases between. This CDR3 is 14 amino acids long. In nucleotides, the CDR3 is TGTGCCAGCAGCTCACTGACTAACACCGGGGAGCTGTTTTTT. This sequence encodes CASSSLTNTGELFF.

This clone was seen once. The chain joins TRBV6-1 to TRBJ1-2, with D perhaps matching TRBD1 (5 bases). The V end was cut by 3 bases, the J end by 8 bases, with 16 bases between. This CDR3 has 14 amino acids. Germline V lookup: CDR1 MNHNS, CDR2 SASEGT. The CDR3 DNA is TGTGCCAGCAGTGATTACACAGGAGCCCGGGGCTACACCTTC. Translated, it gives CASSDYTGARGYTF.

The rearrangement uses TRBV19 and TRBJ1-2; perhaps TRBD1 as D (6 bases). The length of the CDR3 is 12 residues. Germline CDR1 is LNHDA and CDR2 is SQIVND (reference sequence). Trimming left V 7 bases short and J 5 bases short, with 11 bases between. The CDR3 DNA sequence: TGTGCCAGTACGGACAGTAGTTATGGCTACACCTTC. Amino acids: CASTDSSYGYTF.

The rearrangement uses TRBV6-6 and TRBJ1-5; TRBD1 aligns across 10 bases. V lost 7 bases and J lost 11; bases outside the gene matches: 17. Germline V gene sequence: CDR1 MNHNY, CDR2 SVGAGI (reference sequence). There are 16 residues in the CDR3. The DNA of the CDR3 is TGTGCCAGCATCAACTCACCGGGACAGGGGTTACCGACCCAGCATTTT. Residues: CASINSPGQGLPTQHF.

The gene calls are TRBV7-9 and TRBJ2-7, with D possibly matching TRBD2 (5 bases). The CDR3 is made up of 13 amino acids. Trimming removed 4 bases at V and 3 bases at J, with 10 bases between. Germline CDR1 SEHNR, CDR2 FQNEAQ (reference sequence). CDR3 amino acids: CASSSKGSYEQYF. CDR3 nucleotides: TGTGCCAGCAGCTCTAAAGGGAGCTACGAGCAGTACTTC.

The genes are TRBV6-1 and TRBJ1-1, with D perhaps matching TRBD1 (6 bases). Trimming removed 0 bases from V and 3 bases from J, with 8 bases in between. Germline CDR1 and CDR2: MNHNS and SASEGT. The CDR3 runs 14 residues. This CDR3 reads CASSEAPGDTEAFF. CDR3 in DNA: TGTGCCAGCAGTGAAGCGCCAGGGGACACTGAAGCTTTCTTT.